These T cell receptor beta chains were read from a single sample in a study of T cells in Graves' hyperthyroidism and ophthalmopathy. TCRdb re-derived calls from the multiplex PCR reads in MiXCR, one entry per CDR3 protein. The table has 410,000 or so distinct CDR3 sequences, roughly 14% seen once. Material for sequencing was blood. These receptor sequences come from a man younger than 30 with Graves' ophthalmopathy. CDR3s include the opening cysteine and the closing phenylalanine or tryptophan. A D gene is named only where the DNA matches it firmly. Expanded clones are given a class, and other clones once, few, many or no size at all.

d_gene: TRBD1; v_gene: TRBV24-1; abundance: many; j_gene: TRBJ1-2; CDR3nt: TGTGCCACCAGTGACCACAGGGGGGTTAACGATGGCTACACCTTC; CDR3aa: CATSDHRGVNDGYTF
d_gene: TRBD2; v_gene: TRBV6-5; abundance: many; j_gene: TRBJ2-5; CDR3nt: TGTGCCAGCAGTTACTCTGGTAGCGGGCAAGAGACCCAGTACTTC; CDR3aa: CASSYSGSGQETQYF
d_gene: TRBD2; v_gene: TRBV20-1; abundance: many; j_gene: TRBJ2-3; CDR3nt: TGCAGTGCTGTAGCGGGATGGGGGGGAGATACGCAGTATTTT; CDR3aa: CSAVAGWGGDTQYF
d_gene: TRBD2; v_gene: TRBV27; abundance: many; j_gene: TRBJ2-5; CDR3nt: TGTGCCAGCAGTTTCCAGGAGCGGGGGACCCAGTACTTC; CDR3aa: CASSFQERGTQYF
d_gene: .; v_gene: TRBV11-1; abundance: many; j_gene: TRBJ2-1; CDR3nt: TGTGCCAGCAGCTTAGACACCGGGACCTGCAATGAGCAGTTCTTC; CDR3aa: CASSLDTGTCNEQFF
d_gene: .; v_gene: TRBV12-5; abundance: .; j_gene: TRBJ1-1; CDR3nt: TGTGCTAGTGGATCAACGGAGAACACTGAAGCTTTCTTT; CDR3aa: CASGSTENTEAFF
d_gene: TRBD2; v_gene: TRBV20-1; abundance: .; j_gene: TRBJ2-7; CDR3nt: TGCAGTGCCAAACTAGCGGGGGTCCCCGGGCAGTACTTC; CDR3aa: CSAKLAGVPGQYF
d_gene: .; v_gene: TRBV27; abundance: many; j_gene: TRBJ2-5; CDR3nt: TGTGCCAGCAGTTTCCGAGCTCCCTCATGGGAGACCCAGTACTTC; CDR3aa: CASSFRAPSWETQYF
d_gene: .; v_gene: TRBV11-3; abundance: many; j_gene: TRBJ2-7; CDR3nt: TGTGCCAGCAGCTTAGATCAGGGGCACTACGAGCAGTACTTC; CDR3aa: CASSLDQGHYEQYF
d_gene: .; v_gene: TRBV7-2; abundance: many; j_gene: TRBJ1-3; CDR3nt: TGTGCCAGCAGCTTAAGGTCTGCGTCCTCTGGAAACACCATATATTTT; CDR3aa: CASSLRSASSGNTIYF
d_gene: .; v_gene: TRBV19; abundance: many; j_gene: TRBJ2-1; CDR3nt: TGTGCCAGTAGTATAGGGACTGAGAGAACGGGCTACAATGAGCAGTTCTTC; CDR3aa: CASSIGTERTGYNEQFF
d_gene: .; v_gene: TRBV7-9; abundance: many; j_gene: TRBJ2-3; CDR3nt: TGTGCCAGCAGCTTAGAGCTAGATCGCACAGATACGCAGTATTTT; CDR3aa: CASSLELDRTDTQYF
d_gene: TRBD1; v_gene: TRBV28; abundance: many; j_gene: TRBJ1-1; CDR3nt: TGTGCCAGCAGGACCAGGGGGGAGAACACTGAAGCTTTCTTT; CDR3aa: CASRTRGENTEAFF
d_gene: TRBD1; v_gene: TRBV19; abundance: .; j_gene: TRBJ1-4; CDR3nt: TGTGTCAGTACCGGGACAGGGAATGAAAAACTGTTTTTT; CDR3aa: CVSTGTGNEKLFF
d_gene: .; v_gene: TRBV12-3/TRBV12-4; abundance: many; j_gene: TRBJ2-2; CDR3nt: TGTGCCAGCAGTTTTTCCCTCGGGGAGCTGTTTTTT; CDR3aa: CASSFSLGELFF
d_gene: TRBD2; v_gene: TRBV5-6; abundance: many; j_gene: TRBJ2-2; CDR3nt: TGTGCCAGCAGCATGGGACTAGCGGGAGCCGGGGAGCTGTTTTTT; CDR3aa: CASSMGLAGAGELFF
d_gene: TRBD2; v_gene: TRBV20-1; abundance: many; j_gene: TRBJ2-5; CDR3nt: TGCAGTGCTAGAGTGAGAGCGGGAGGAGGGGAGACCCAGTACTTC; CDR3aa: CSARVRAGGGETQYF
d_gene: TRBD2; v_gene: TRBV20-1; abundance: many; j_gene: TRBJ2-1; CDR3nt: TGCAGTGCTAGACCGGGAGGGCTTTACAATGAGCAGTTCTTC; CDR3aa: CSARPGGLYNEQFF
d_gene: .; v_gene: TRBV10-3; abundance: few; j_gene: TRBJ2-5; CDR3nt: TGTGCCATCAGTGAGTCACCCGGGCGCCCCGAGACCCAGTACTTC; CDR3aa: CAISESPGRPETQYF
d_gene: .; v_gene: TRBV30; abundance: many; j_gene: TRBJ1-1; CDR3nt: TGTGCCTGGAGTGGGCAGGGTTTAGTTGAAGCTTTCTTT; CDR3aa: CAWSGQGLVEAFF
d_gene: .; v_gene: TRBV12-5; abundance: many; j_gene: TRBJ2-3; CDR3nt: TGTGCTAGTGGTTTGGTTAAGTCGGGCAGGACCAGCACAGATACGCAGTATTTT; CDR3aa: CASGLVKSGRTSTDTQYF
d_gene: TRBD1; v_gene: TRBV6-1; abundance: few; j_gene: TRBJ1-2; CDR3nt: TGTGCCAGCAGCGGGGGACAGGGGCCTTTGTTTGGCTACACCTTC; CDR3aa: CASSGGQGPLFGYTF
d_gene: .; v_gene: TRBV6-1; abundance: many; j_gene: TRBJ1-2; CDR3nt: TGTGCCAGCAGTCGGACCACTCCTTATGGCTACACCTTC; CDR3aa: CASSRTTPYGYTF
d_gene: .; v_gene: TRBV24-1; abundance: many; j_gene: TRBJ2-5; CDR3nt: TGTGCCACCAGTGATTTTACAGAGGAGACCCAGTACTTC; CDR3aa: CATSDFTEETQYF
d_gene: .; v_gene: TRBV27; abundance: .; j_gene: TRBJ2-7; CDR3nt: TGTGCCAGCAGTTTAATGGGGGGGGCCGAGCAGTACTTC; CDR3aa: CASSLMGGAEQYF
d_gene: TRBD2; v_gene: TRBV2; abundance: once; j_gene: TRBJ2-5; CDR3nt: TGTGCCGGAGGGGCTAGCGGGGGAGTGAAGACCCAGTACTTC; CDR3aa: CAGGASGGVKTQYF
d_gene: .; v_gene: TRBV6-5; abundance: .; j_gene: TRBJ2-7; CDR3nt: TGTGCCAGCAGTTACGGGCGGTTCTCCTACGAGCAGTACTTC; CDR3aa: CASSYGRFSYEQYF
d_gene: TRBD1; v_gene: TRBV2; abundance: many; j_gene: TRBJ2-6; CDR3nt: TGTGCCAGAAGGGGACAGGCCTTCTCTGGGGCCAACGTCCTGACTTTC; CDR3aa: CARRGQAFSGANVLTF
d_gene: .; v_gene: TRBV5-8; abundance: many; j_gene: TRBJ2-3; CDR3nt: TGTGCCAGCAGCTTGGCAGGGGTCACAGATACGCAGTATTTT; CDR3aa: CASSLAGVTDTQYF
d_gene: TRBD2; v_gene: TRBV11-3; abundance: many; j_gene: TRBJ2-1; CDR3nt: TGTGCCAGCAGCTTAGATGCTACTAGCGCTGAGCAGTTCTTC; CDR3aa: CASSLDATSAEQFF
d_gene: .; v_gene: TRBV12-5; abundance: .; j_gene: TRBJ2-3; CDR3nt: TGTGCTAGTGCAGGGCCTAACACAGATACGCAGTATTTT; CDR3aa: CASAGPNTDTQYF
d_gene: .; v_gene: TRBV18; abundance: many; j_gene: TRBJ2-7; CDR3nt: TGTGCCAGCTCAGCCCTAGGGGTCAGAGGGACTGCCTACGAGCAGTACTTC; CDR3aa: CASSALGVRGTAYEQYF
d_gene: .; v_gene: TRBV7-8; abundance: .; j_gene: TRBJ2-2; CDR3nt: TGTGCCAGCAGCTCGGACAGTAGATACACCGGGGAGCTGTTTTTT; CDR3aa: CASSSDSRYTGELFF
d_gene: TRBD1; v_gene: TRBV3-1; abundance: many; j_gene: TRBJ2-7; CDR3nt: TGTGCCAGCAGCCCTTTCCTGGGGACAGGGCTCGAGCAGTACTTC; CDR3aa: CASSPFLGTGLEQYF
d_gene: TRBD2; v_gene: TRBV11-3; abundance: .; j_gene: TRBJ2-7; CDR3nt: TGTGCCAGCAGCTCGACGAGCGGGGGGCCTCCCGACTACGAGCAGTACTTC; CDR3aa: CASSSTSGGPPDYEQYF
d_gene: .; v_gene: TRBV11-2; abundance: many; j_gene: TRBJ1-2; CDR3nt: TGTGCCAGCAGCCCCTGGGTAGCCCAGTTGGACTATGGCTACACCTTC; CDR3aa: CASSPWVAQLDYGYTF
d_gene: .; v_gene: TRBV11-1; abundance: many; j_gene: TRBJ1-2; CDR3nt: TGTGCCAGCAGCTTTTCCGGAGACAGAGCTGGAGGCTACACCTTC; CDR3aa: CASSFSGDRAGGYTF
d_gene: .; v_gene: TRBV11-2; abundance: .; j_gene: TRBJ1-1; CDR3nt: TGTGCCAGCAGCCTAGCCGGGACACTCAACACTGAAGCTTTCTTT; CDR3aa: CASSLAGTLNTEAFF
d_gene: .; v_gene: TRBV2; abundance: many; j_gene: TRBJ2-5; CDR3nt: TGTGCCAGCAGTGAAGCGCAGGGCCCCCGAAATCAGGAGACCCAGTACTTC; CDR3aa: CASSEAQGPRNQETQYF
d_gene: TRBD2; v_gene: TRBV5-1; abundance: .; j_gene: TRBJ2-7; CDR3nt: TGCGCCAGCAGCGCCATCGGGACTAGCGGGGGGCCCTACGAGCAGTACTTC; CDR3aa: CASSAIGTSGGPYEQYF
d_gene: TRBD1; v_gene: TRBV19; abundance: few; j_gene: TRBJ2-3; CDR3nt: TGTGCCAGTAGTAGGGGACAGACCTTCACAGATACGCAGTATTTT; CDR3aa: CASSRGQTFTDTQYF
d_gene: TRBD2; v_gene: TRBV15; abundance: few; j_gene: TRBJ2-7; CDR3nt: TGTGCCACCAGCAGAGGTGCTAGCGGGAACTACGAGCAGTACTTC; CDR3aa: CATSRGASGNYEQYF
d_gene: .; v_gene: TRBV3-1; abundance: .; j_gene: TRBJ2-7; CDR3nt: TGTGCCAGCAGCCAAGTAACTAGGAGCGAGCAGTACTTC; CDR3aa: CASSQVTRSEQYF
d_gene: .; v_gene: TRBV4-1; abundance: few; j_gene: TRBJ1-1; CDR3nt: TGCGCCAGCAGCCACACAAGCACTGAAGCTTTCTTT; CDR3aa: CASSHTSTEAFF
d_gene: TRBD2; v_gene: TRBV10-3; abundance: .; j_gene: TRBJ2-7; CDR3nt: TGTGCCATCCGGACTAGCGGGAAGTACGAGCAGTACTTC; CDR3aa: CAIRTSGKYEQYF
d_gene: .; v_gene: TRBV4-1; abundance: few; j_gene: TRBJ1-4; CDR3nt: TGCGCCAGCACCAGCTATGCAACTAATGAAAAACTGTTTTTT; CDR3aa: CASTSYATNEKLFF
d_gene: .; v_gene: TRBV15; abundance: few; j_gene: TRBJ2-5; CDR3nt: TGTGCCACCAGCAGAGAGGGGGGCACCCAGTACTTC; CDR3aa: CATSREGGTQYF
d_gene: .; v_gene: TRBV5-1; abundance: .; j_gene: TRBJ2-5; CDR3nt: TGCGCCAGCAGCGCATGGGGCATACGGGAGACCCAGTACTTC; CDR3aa: CASSAWGIRETQYF
d_gene: .; v_gene: TRBV10-1; abundance: .; j_gene: TRBJ1-6; CDR3nt: TGCGCCAGCACCGAGGGGACCTATAATTCACCCCTCCACTTT; CDR3aa: CASTEGTYNSPLHF